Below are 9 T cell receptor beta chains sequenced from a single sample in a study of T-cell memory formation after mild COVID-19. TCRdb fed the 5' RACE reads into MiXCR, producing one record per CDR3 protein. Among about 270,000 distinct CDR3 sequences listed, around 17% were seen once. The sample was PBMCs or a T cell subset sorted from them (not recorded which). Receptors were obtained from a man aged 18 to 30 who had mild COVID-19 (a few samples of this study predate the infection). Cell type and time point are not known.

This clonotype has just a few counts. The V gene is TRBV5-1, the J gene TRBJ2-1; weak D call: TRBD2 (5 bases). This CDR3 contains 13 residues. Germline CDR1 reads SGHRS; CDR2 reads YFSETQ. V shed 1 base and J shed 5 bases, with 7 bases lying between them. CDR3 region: CASSLRGHNEQFF. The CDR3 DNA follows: TGCGCCAGCAGCTTGCGGGGTCACAATGAGCAGTTCTTC.

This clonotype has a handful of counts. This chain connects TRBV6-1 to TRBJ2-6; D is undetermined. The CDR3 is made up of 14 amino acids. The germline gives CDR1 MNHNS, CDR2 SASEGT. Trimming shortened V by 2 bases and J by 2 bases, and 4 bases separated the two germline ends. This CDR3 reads CASSELAGANVLTF. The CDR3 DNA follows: TGTGCCAGCAGTGAACTAGCTGGGGCCAACGTCCTGACTTTC.

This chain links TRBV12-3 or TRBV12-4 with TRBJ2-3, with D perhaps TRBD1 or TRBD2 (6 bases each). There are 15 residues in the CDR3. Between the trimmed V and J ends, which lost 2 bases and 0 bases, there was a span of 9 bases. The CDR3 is CASSLQGTSTDTQYF. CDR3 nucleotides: TGTGCCAGCAGTTTACAGGGGACTAGCACAGATACGCAGTATTTT.

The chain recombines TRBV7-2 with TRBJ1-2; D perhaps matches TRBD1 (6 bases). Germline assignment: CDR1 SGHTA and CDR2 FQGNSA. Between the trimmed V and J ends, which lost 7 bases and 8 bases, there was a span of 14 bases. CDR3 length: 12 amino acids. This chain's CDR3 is CASTDGGGGYTF. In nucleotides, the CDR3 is TGTGCCAGCACAGATGGAGGGGGAGGCTACACCTTC.

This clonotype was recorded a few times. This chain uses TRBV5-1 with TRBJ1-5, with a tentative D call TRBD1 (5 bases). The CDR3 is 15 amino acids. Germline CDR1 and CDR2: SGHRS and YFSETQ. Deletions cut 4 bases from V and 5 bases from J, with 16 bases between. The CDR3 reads CASSRDPSEDQPQHF. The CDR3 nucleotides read TGCGCCAGCAGCCGGGACCCTTCAGAGGATCAGCCCCAGCATTTT.

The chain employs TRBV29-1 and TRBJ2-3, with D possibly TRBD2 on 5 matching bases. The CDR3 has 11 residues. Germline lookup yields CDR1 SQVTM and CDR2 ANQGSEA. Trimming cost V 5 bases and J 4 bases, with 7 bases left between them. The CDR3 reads CSVPRADTQYF. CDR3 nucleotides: TGCAGCGTTCCGCGGGCAGATACGCAGTATTTT.

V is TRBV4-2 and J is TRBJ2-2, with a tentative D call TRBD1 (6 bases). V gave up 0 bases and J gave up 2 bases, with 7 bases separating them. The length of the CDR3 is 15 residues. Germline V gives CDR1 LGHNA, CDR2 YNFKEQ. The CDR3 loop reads CASSQEGANTGELFF. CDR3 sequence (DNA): TGTGCCAGCAGCCAAGAGGGGGCCAACACCGGGGAGCTGTTTTTT.

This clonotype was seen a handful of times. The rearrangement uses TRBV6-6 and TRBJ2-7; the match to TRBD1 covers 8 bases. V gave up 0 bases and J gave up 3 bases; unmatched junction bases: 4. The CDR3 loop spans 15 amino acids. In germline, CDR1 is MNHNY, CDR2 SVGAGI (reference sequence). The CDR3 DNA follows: TGTGCCAGCAGTTACTCGATAGGACAGGGCTACGAGCAGTACGTC. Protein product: CASSYSIGQGYEQYV.

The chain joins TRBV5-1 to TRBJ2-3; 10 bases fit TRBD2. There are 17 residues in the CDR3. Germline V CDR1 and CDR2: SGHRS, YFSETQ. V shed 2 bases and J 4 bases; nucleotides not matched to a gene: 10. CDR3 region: CASSLQLAGKYADTQYF. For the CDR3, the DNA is TGCGCCAGCAGCTTACAACTAGCGGGGAAGTACGCAGATACGCAGTATTTT.